Listed here are 26 T cell receptor beta chains from one sample, sequenced in a study of blood T cell repertoires in COVID-19. Some clones are missing from TCRdb's copy, which holds only in-frame ones; the method was immunoSEQ multiplex PCR. The sample has 310,000 or so clones; around 86% are singletons. Sequencing was done on a sample of PBMCs or T cells enriched from blood (not recorded which). The receptors derive from a woman between 18 and 30 years old who had recovered from COVID-19.

The chain recombines TRBV29-1 with TRBJ2-7, with D possibly matching TRBD2 (5 bases). Deletions cut 4 bases from V and 2 bases from J, with 6 bases between. Germline V CDR1 and CDR2: SQVTM, ANQGSEA. CDR3 length: 11 amino acids. The CDR3 reads CSVVLAYEQYF. In DNA form, the CDR3 reads TGCAGCGTTGTACTAGCCTACGAGCAGTACTTC.

CDR3: CASSGGGGNTEAFF. CDR3 DNA: TGTGCCAGCTCCGGAGGGGGCGGGAACACTGAAGCTTTCTTT. V usage is TRBV18 and J usage is TRBJ1-1; 7 positions agree with TRBD1. The CDR3 spans 14 residues. V trimming: 6 bases; J trimming: 1 base; junction bases outside the gene matches: 5. Germline CDR1 reads KGHSH; CDR2 reads LQKENI.

This clone was seen only once. For the CDR3, the DNA is TGTGCCAGCAGTGAAGCGCCCTGGACAGCCTACGAGCAGTACTTC. It is translated as CASSEAPWTAYEQYF. V usage is TRBV6-1 and J usage is TRBJ2-7; D perhaps matches TRBD1 (6 bases). This CDR3 contains 15 residues. V lost 0 bases and J 2 bases, leaving 11 bases between the germline ends. Germline V CDR1 and CDR2: MNHNS, SASEGT.

A note on this clone: Other DNA sequences of this sample code for an identical CDR3. The chain joins TRBV5-1 to TRBJ2-5, with D possibly matching TRBD1 (7 bases). CDR1 SGHRS and CDR2 YFSETQ come from the germline V gene. The CDR3 runs to 14 residues. V was cut by 0 bases and J by 2 bases, with 8 bases left in between. The CDR3 region is CASSLAGGQETQYF. CDR3 nucleotides: TGCGCCAGCAGCTTGGCAGGGGGGCAAGAGACCCAGTACTTC.

The genes are TRBV12-3 or TRBV12-4 and TRBJ1-5; the D gene is possibly TRBD1 (6 bases). V lost 6 bases, J lost 5 bases, and 11 bases lay in between. The CDR3 extends over 13 amino acids. This CDR3 reads CASSQGRDQPQHF. CDR3 in DNA: TGTGCCAGCAGCCAGGGGCGAGATCAGCCCCAGCATTTT.

The V and J genes are TRBV24-1 and TRBJ2-2; TRBD2 agrees at 11 bases. The CDR3 loop spans 17 amino acids. J was trimmed by 1 base and V by 4 bases; bases with no gene match: 4. CDR1 is KGHDR and CDR2 is SFDVKD in the germline V gene. CDR3 residues: CATSDQGTSGNTGELFF. The CDR3 nucleotides read TGTGCCACCAGTGACCAAGGGACTAGCGGGAACACCGGGGAGCTGTTTTTT.

This rearrangement joins TRBV5-4 to TRBJ2-1; 9 nucleotides line up with TRBD2. This CDR3 contains 17 residues. Germline V gene data show CDR1 as SGHNT and CDR2 as YYREEE (reference sequence). V shed 4 bases and J 5 bases; nucleotides not matched to a gene: 13. The CDR3 bases are TGTGCCAGCAGCATCTACGGTATGGTAGCGGGAGACAATGAGCAGTTCTTC. It is translated as CASSIYGMVAGDNEQFF.

For the CDR3, the DNA is TGTGCCAGCAGAAGAGACAGCTACACTGAAGCTTTCTTT. This gives the protein CASRRDSYTEAFF. V is TRBV28 and J is TRBJ1-1, with D maybe TRBD1 (5 bases). The CDR3 extends over 13 amino acids. With 6 bases removed from V and 3 bases from J, the gap between germline ends came to 11 bases. The V gene's germline CDR1 is MDHEN and CDR2 SYDVKM. Looking up the rest from reference TRBV28 and TRBJ1-1 gives the full variable domain: DVKVTQSSRYLVKRTGEKVFLECVQDMDHENMFWYRQDPGLGLRLIYFSYDVKMKEKGDIPEGYSVSREKKERFSLILESASTNQTSMYLCASRRDSYTEAFFGQGTRLTVV.

This sequence joins TRBV5-4 and TRBJ2-5, with 10 bases aligning to TRBD1. The CDR3 consists of 15 residues. Germline V gene lookup returns CDR1 SGHNT and CDR2 YYREEE (reference sequence). The V and J ends lost 2 bases and 4 bases, in that order; junction bases with no gene match: 5. The CDR3 loop reads CASSFRTGGGETQYF. In DNA form, the CDR3 reads TGTGCCAGCAGCTTCAGGACAGGGGGTGGAGAGACCCAGTACTTC.

This clone was detected only once. The chain couples TRBV6-5 to TRBJ2-5; 10 bases match TRBD1. Germline trimming cut 0 bases from V and 4 bases from J; bases unmatched to any gene: 5. CDR1 and CDR2 (germline): MNHEY, SVGAGI. The CDR3 extends over 16 amino acids. CDR3 sequence (DNA): TGTGCCAGCAGTTACTCGAGGACAGGGGGAAGAGAGACCCAGTACTTC. Protein: CASSYSRTGGRETQYF.

The chain combines TRBV3-1 (or the pseudogene TRBV3-2) with TRBJ2-1; perhaps TRBD1 as D (7 bases). This CDR3 is built from 15 residues. Germline V gene lookup returns CDR1 LGHDT and CDR2 YNNKEL (reference sequence). V was cut by 6 bases and J by 8 bases, with 20 bases left in between. In DNA form, the CDR3 reads TGTGCCAGCAGGCTCGCAGGGGGGCGGTCCGATGAGCAGTTCTTC. Its protein is CASRLAGGRSDEQFF.

V usage is TRBV20-1 and J usage is TRBJ1-2; D may be TRBD1 (6 bases). Trimming shortened V by 3 bases and J by 6 bases, and 14 bases separated the two germline ends. Germline loops: CDR1 DFQATT, CDR2 SNEGSKA (reference sequence). The CDR3 is made up of 13 amino acids. CDR3 amino acids: CSASLTGSNGYTF. CDR3 DNA sequence: TGCAGTGCTAGTCTCACAGGGAGCAATGGCTACACCTTC.

The count of this clone is one. The chain recombines TRBV27 with TRBJ1-1; no definite D call. This CDR3 is built from 16 residues. The germline gives CDR1 MNHEY, CDR2 SMNVEV (reference sequence). Deletions cut 5 bases from V and 5 bases from J, with 21 bases between. The DNA of the CDR3 is TGTGCCAGCAGTGGATTTAGGTCGGGGAGGAGGACTGAAGCTTTCTTT. Protein sequence: CASSGFRSGRRTEAFF.

This rearrangement joins TRBV5-1 to TRBJ1-2, with D perhaps TRBD1 (6 bases). The V end lost 5 bases, the J end lost 4 bases, and 12 bases lay between the germline ends. The CDR3 runs 13 residues. The germline V gene has CDR1 SGHRS and CDR2 YFSETQ. The CDR3 DNA is TGCGCCAGCAGTTCAGGGGAGCGCTATGGCTACACCTTC. This codes for CASSSGERYGYTF. The variable domain in full, with the rest retrieved from reference TRBV5-1 and TRBJ1-2, is KAGVTQTPRYLIKTRGQQVTLSCSPISGHRSVSWYQQTPGQGLQFLFEYFSETQRNKGNFPGRFSGRQFSNSRSEMNVSTLELGDSALYLCASSSGERYGYTFGSGTRLTVV.

The chain joins TRBV28 to TRBJ2-1, with unresolved D. The V end lost 3 bases, the J end lost 13 bases, and 22 bases lay between the germline ends. Germline V gene sequence: CDR1 MDHEN, CDR2 SYDVKM. This CDR3 contains 15 residues. CDR3 DNA: TGTGCCAGCAGTTTCAGGATGCTGAAAGGCGCCCCCCAGTTCTTC. It codes for CASSFRMLKGAPQFF.

The rearrangement joins TRBV4-1 to TRBJ2-3, with 8 bases aligning to TRBD2. The CDR3 runs 17 residues. From germline, CDR1 is MGHRA and CDR2 YSYEKL. V lost 4 bases to trimming and J lost 2 bases; unmatched junction nucleotides: 11. The CDR3, as DNA: TGCGCCAGCAGCCTCCTATACGCGGGAGGTTCCACAGATACGCAGTATTTT. Protein: CASSLLYAGGSTDTQYF.

This clone was detected only once. The J gene is TRBJ1-1, the V gene TRBV5-1; 8 positions match TRBD1. Germline CDR1 and CDR2: SGHRS and YFSETQ. Trimming took 5 bases from V and 0 from J; bases not matched to a gene: 6. The CDR3 covers 15 residues. For the CDR3, the DNA is TGCGCCAGCAGTCCGGGACAGGCGCTGAACACTGAAGCTTTCTTT. Translated: CASSPGQALNTEAFF.

This chain uses TRBV7-2 with TRBJ2-7; 7 positions match TRBD1. Trimming at V came to 0 bases and at J to 4 bases, leaving 6 bases not matched to a gene. Per germline, CDR1 SGHTA and CDR2 FQGNSA. The CDR3 length is 15 residues. Here the CDR3 DNA reads TGTGCCAGCAGCTTAGCAGGGGGCTATGGGTACGAGCAGTACTTC. Translated, it gives CASSLAGGYGYEQYF. Full variable domain (rest looked up from reference TRBV7-2 and TRBJ2-7): GAGVSQSPSNKVTEKGKDVELRCDPISGHTALYWYRQSLGQGLEFLIYFQGNSAPDKSGLPSDRFSAERTGGSVSTLTIQRTQQEDSAVYLCASSLAGGYGYEQYFGPGTRLTVT.

V gene TRBV19 combines with J gene TRBJ1-1, with TRBD1 matching over 7 bases. V lost 1 base and J lost 4; bases outside the gene matches: 6. The CDR3 has 15 residues. From germline, CDR1 is LNHDA and CDR2 SQIVND (reference sequence). The DNA of the CDR3 is TGTGCCAGTAGTATAGTAACAGGGGCGGGCACTGAAGCTTTCTTT. This codes for CASSIVTGAGTEAFF. The full variable domain, rest sourced from reference TRBV19 and TRBJ1-1, is DGGITQSPKYLFRKEGQNVTLSCEQNLNHDAMYWYRQDPGQGLRLIYYSQIVNDFQKGDIAEGYSVSREKKESFPLTVTSAQKNPTAFYLCASSIVTGAGTEAFFGQGTRLTVV.

V usage is TRBV21-1 and J usage is TRBJ2-1; the table gives TRBD2 as D, unverified against the DNA. TRBV21-1 is a recognized pseudogene. This CDR3 contains 19 residues. CDR3 nucleotide sequence: TGTGCCAGCAGCATACGCTCGTACAACGGGACTAGGGATTACAATGAGCAGTTCTTC. Protein product: CASSIRSYNGTRDYNEQFF.

As DNA, the CDR3 is TGCGCCAGCAGCGAGCGGACAGGAAAGGAAACTGAAGCTTTCTTT. This encodes CASSERTGKETEAFF. J is TRBJ1-1 and V is TRBV5-1, with 7 positions matching TRBD1. This CDR3 contains 15 residues. CDR1 and CDR2 (germline): SGHRS, YFSETQ. The J segment lost 5 bases and the V segment lost 4 bases, leaving 11 bases of the junction unmatched.

This clone was observed a single time. V usage is TRBV6-5 and J usage is TRBJ1-2; D gene unclear. V dropped 0 bases and J dropped 5 bases, with 13 bases sitting between them. CDR3 size: 15 residues. The germline CDR1 and CDR2 sequences are MNHEY and SVGAGI. The chain's CDR3 is CASSYSSVSQYGYTF. The CDR3 DNA reads as TGTGCCAGCAGTTACTCGAGCGTTTCTCAATATGGCTACACCTTC.

The chain is built from TRBV18 and TRBJ2-3, with TRBD1 matching 7 bases. Germline CDR1 is KGHSH and CDR2 is LQKENI. V gave up 2 bases and J gave up 3 bases; unmatched junction bases: 2. The CDR3 loop spans 14 amino acids. CDR3 amino acids: CASSPKQGTDTQYF. CDR3 sequence (DNA): TGTGCCAGCTCACCAAAACAGGGGACAGATACGCAGTATTTT. Full variable domain (outside the CDR3, taken from reference TRBV18 and TRBJ2-3): NAGVMQNPRHLVRRRGQEARLRCSPMKGHSHVYWYRQLPEEGLKFMVYLQKENIIDESGMPKERFSAEFPKEGPSILRIQQVVRGDSAAYFCASSPKQGTDTQYFGPGTRLTVL.

This clone was recorded once. The J gene is TRBJ1-2, the V gene TRBV28; 10 bases are shared with TRBD1. Per the germline V gene, CDR1 is MDHEN and CDR2 is SYDVKM. The CDR3 is 17 residues long. V lost 4 bases to trimming and J lost 6 bases; unmatched junction nucleotides: 14. Here the CDR3 reads CASSSSLGQGYRDGYTF. CDR3 DNA sequence: TGTGCCAGCAGTTCGTCCCTGGGACAGGGGTATAGGGATGGCTACACCTTC.

This chain uses TRBV25-1 with TRBJ1-1, with 8 bases fitting TRBD1. The germline V gene has CDR1 MGHDK and CDR2 SYGVNS. The CDR3 is 17 residues long. With 5 bases clipped from V and 0 bases from J, the junction kept 11 bases outside the gene matches. The CDR3 nucleotides are TGTGCCAGCAGTCCAATTGATGGGACAGGACTGAACACTGAAGCTTTCTTT. It is translated as CASSPIDGTGLNTEAFF.

This chain links TRBV5-1 with TRBJ1-1, with 7 bases aligning to TRBD1. CDR1 is SGHRS, CDR2 YFSETQ, per germline. The trim removed 2 bases at V and 4 bases at J, leaving 2 bases unmatched. This CDR3 is built from 13 residues. The chain's CDR3 is CASSFDRVTEAFF. In DNA form, the CDR3 reads TGCGCCAGCAGCTTCGACAGGGTCACTGAAGCTTTCTTT.